This T cell receptor (beta chain) is from a study of T-cell memory formation after mild COVID-19. Whole-study context: Largely donor-specific TCR clusters were found.

Broader study findings: CM and EM subsets held most contracting CD4+ clones; EMRA held CD8+ ones.

Trimming left V 0 bases short and J 8 bases short, with 16 bases between. In germline, CDR1 is MGHRA, CDR2 YSYEKL. CDR3 length equals 15 residues. To note about this clonotype: Its antigen is unknown.

Employing constant-segment primers, 5'RACE generated TCR alpha and TCR beta cDNA libraries bearing sample barcodes and UMIs. MiXCR was run by TCRdb on the 5' RACE reads, yielding one entry per CDR3 protein. This sample yields 180,000 or so distinct CDR3 sequences, of which 16% are seen a single time; approximately 2.1% belongs to the top ten. V and J are TRBV4-1 and TRBJ1-1; D gene ambiguous. The receptor was derived from an adult woman who had mild COVID-19 (a few samples of this study predate the infection). Cell type and time point are not known. Sequenced material: PBMCs or a T cell subset sorted from them (not recorded which). CDR3 nucleotide sequence: TGCGCCAGCAGCCAAGAACGGAGGACCGGACCCGAAGCTTTCTTT. Translated: CASSQERRTGPEAFF.